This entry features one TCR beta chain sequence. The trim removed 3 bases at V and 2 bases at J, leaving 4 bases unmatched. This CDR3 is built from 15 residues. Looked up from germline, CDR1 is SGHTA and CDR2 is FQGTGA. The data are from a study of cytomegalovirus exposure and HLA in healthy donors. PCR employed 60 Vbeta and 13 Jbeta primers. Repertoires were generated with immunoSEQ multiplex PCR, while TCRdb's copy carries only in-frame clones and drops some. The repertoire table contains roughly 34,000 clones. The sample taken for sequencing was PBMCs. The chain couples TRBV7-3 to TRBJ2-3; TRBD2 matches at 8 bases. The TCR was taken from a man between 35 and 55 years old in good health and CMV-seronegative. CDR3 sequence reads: CASSLSSGATDTQYF. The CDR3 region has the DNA TGTGCCAGCAGCTTGAGTAGCGGGGCCACAGATACGCAGTATTTT. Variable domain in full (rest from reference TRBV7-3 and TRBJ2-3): GAGVSQTPSNKVTEKGKYVELRCDPISGHTALYWYRQSLGQGPEFLIYFQGTGAADDSGLPNDRFFAVRPEGSVSTLKIQRTERGDSAVYLCASSLSSGATDTQYFGPGTRLTVL.